The 27 T cell receptor beta chains given below trace back to one sample, sequenced in a study of neoadjuvant anti-PD-1 for oral cavity cancer. The protocol was immunoSEQ multiplex PCR, while the TCRdb copy is restricted to in-frame clones and leaves out a portion. Among roughly 7,000 clones listed, approximately 79% were seen once. Sequences were derived from PBMCs, sampled before nivolumab (anti-PD-1) treatment. These TCRs come from a person aged 40 to 85 with oral cavity squamous cell carcinoma.

This clone showed up just once. The CDR3 loop reads CASSLAAGTPGNEQFF. The CDR3 bases are TGTGCCAGCAGCTTGGCTGCGGGGACCCCAGGTAATGAGCAGTTCTTC. V and J are TRBV5-4 and TRBJ2-1; D is possibly TRBD2 (6 bases). CDR3 length equals 16 residues. Trimming left V 0 bases short and J 7 bases short, with 17 bases between. From germline, CDR1 is SGHNT and CDR2 YYREEE (reference sequence).

This rearrangement joins TRBV7-8 to TRBJ1-1; the match to TRBD1 covers 10 bases. V gave up 4 bases and J gave up 3 bases; unmatched junction bases: 8. In germline, CDR1 is SGHVS, CDR2 FQNEAQ. This CDR3 region has 16 residues. CDR3 nucleotide sequence: TGTGCCAGCAGCTACGACAGGGGGCGTGGGGACACTGAAGCTTTCTTT. Its translation: CASSYDRGRGDTEAFF.

The gene calls are TRBV27 and TRBJ2-7; 7 bases fit TRBD2. Trimming cost V 6 bases and J 5 bases; bases outside gene matches: 10. The CDR3 is 14 amino acids. Germline-derived CDR1 and CDR2 are MNHEY and SMNVEV (reference sequence). Written as DNA, the CDR3 is TGTGCCAGCAGAATTCGGGGGGTCAAAAACGAGCAGTACTTC. This sequence encodes CASRIRGVKNEQYF.

The chain employs TRBV6-5 and TRBJ1-2, with D hard to call. Germline V gives CDR1 MNHEY, CDR2 SVGAGI. Trimming removed 6 bases at V and 8 bases at J, with 10 bases between. This CDR3 has 11 amino acids. The CDR3 DNA is TGTGCCAGCAGAACCGCGGGGGGCTACACCTTC. It encodes CASRTAGGYTF.

This chain connects TRBV11-2 to TRBJ1-2, with 10 bases identical to TRBD1. This CDR3 spans 18 amino acids. The V and J ends lost 1 base and 0 bases, in that order; junction bases with no gene match: 8. CDR1 is SGHAT and CDR2 is FQNNGV in the germline V gene. CDR3 nucleotide sequence: TGTGCCAGCAGCTTAGTGGGGACAGGGGACCCTACTAACTATGGCTACACCTTC. This translates into CASSLVGTGDPTNYGYTF.

This chain connects TRBV5-1 to TRBJ1-1, with 8 positions matching TRBD1. Germline V gene sequence: CDR1 SGHRS, CDR2 YFSETQ. CDR3 length: 15 amino acids. V gave up 0 bases and J gave up 5 bases; unmatched junction bases: 6. The CDR3, as DNA: TGCGCCAGCAGCTTGGCCAGGGACAGGTGGACTGAAGCTTTCTTT. As protein: CASSLARDRWTEAFF.

This clone appeared a few times. V usage is TRBV4-2 and J usage is TRBJ2-1; 9 nucleotides align to TRBD1. The CDR3 runs 16 residues. The V gene end was trimmed by 4 bases and the J gene end by 1 base; junction bases not matched to a gene: 5. Germline V CDR1 and CDR2: LGHNA, YNFKEQ. CDR3 in amino acids: CASSLEGQGSYNEQFF. The CDR3 bases are TGTGCCAGCAGCCTAGAGGGACAGGGATCCTACAATGAGCAGTTCTTC.

Only a few counts were recorded for this clone. The chain employs TRBV19 and TRBJ2-1; 7 nucleotides align to TRBD2. Trimming cost V 5 bases and J 0 bases; bases outside gene matches: 4. The CDR3 length is 15 residues. Germline V lookup: CDR1 LNHDA, CDR2 SQIVND (reference sequence). CDR3 coding DNA: TGTGCCAGTAGTCTCGGGACTAACTCCTACAATGAGCAGTTCTTC. It is translated as CASSLGTNSYNEQFF.

This clone was observed a handful of times. The rearrangement uses TRBV7-3 and TRBJ2-1; no firm D call. The CDR3 is made up of 14 amino acids. From germline, CDR1 is SGHTA and CDR2 FQGTGA. Trimming cost V 2 bases and J 5 bases, with 10 bases left between them. The CDR3, as DNA: TGTGCCAGCAGCTTATCGCCGGGCCACAATGAGCAGTTCTTC. Residues: CASSLSPGHNEQFF.

The V call is TRBV7-9, the J call TRBJ2-5; TRBD2 matches 9 bases. CDR1 is SEHNR and CDR2 is FQNEAQ in the germline V gene (reference sequence). With 5 bases clipped from V and 3 bases from J, the junction kept 10 bases outside the gene matches. The CDR3 totals 16 residues. The CDR3 DNA is TGTGCCAGCAGCGGAAGGGCGGGACTAGCCGAAGAGACCCAGTACTTC. Translating it yields CASSGRAGLAEETQYF.

In DNA, the CDR3 is TGTGCCATCGGGACCCGCGGGGACACTGAAGCTTTCTTT. Its protein is CAIGTRGDTEAFF. The V call is TRBV10-3, the J call TRBJ1-1; tentative D call: TRBD1 (5 bases). Germline-derived CDR1 and CDR2 are ENHRY and SYGVKD. There are 13 residues in the CDR3. Trimming shortened V by 8 bases and J by 3 bases, and 13 bases separated the two germline ends.

The rearrangement joins TRBV11-1 to TRBJ2-7; possibly TRBD2 for D (5 bases). CDR3 size: 14 residues. Germline V CDR1 and CDR2: SGHAT, FQDESV (reference sequence). Trimming took 0 bases from V and 7 from J, leaving 13 bases between them. The CDR3 region is CASSLAGGRREQYF. The CDR3 nucleotides read TGTGCCAGCAGCTTAGCAGGCGGTCGGAGGGAGCAGTACTTC.

V usage is TRBV7-2 and J usage is TRBJ2-6, with D possibly matching TRBD1 (5 bases). Germline loops: CDR1 SGHTA, CDR2 FQGNSA. This CDR3 region has 21 residues. The ends were cut back, 0 bases at V and 0 bases at J, with 21 bases in the middle. Here the CDR3 DNA reads TGTGCCAGCAGCTTAGCGGGCTACACAGGCTTCCTCTACTCTGGGGCCAACGTCCTGACTTTC. This sequence encodes CASSLAGYTGFLYSGANVLTF.

J is TRBJ1-6 and V is TRBV30, with a tentative D call TRBD1 (5 bases). The CDR3 is 14 amino acids. Germline V gene lookup returns CDR1 GTSNPN and CDR2 SVGIG (reference sequence). V was cut by 3 bases and J by 6 bases, with 12 bases left in between. CDR3 sequence: CAWREQGSNSPLHF. The CDR3 region has the DNA TGTGCCTGGAGAGAGCAGGGAAGTAATTCACCCCTCCACTTT. Based on the CDR3 plus reference TRBV30 and TRBJ1-6, the full variable domain is SQTIHQWPATLVQPVGSPLSLECTVEGTSNPNLYWYRQAAGRGLQLLFYSVGIGQISSEVPQNLSASRPQDRQFILSSKKLLLSDSGFYLCAWREQGSNSPLHFGNGTRLTVT.

The chain carries TRBV7-9 and TRBJ2-7; TRBD1 aligns across 9 bases. The trim removed 5 bases at V and 3 bases at J, leaving 5 bases unmatched. CDR1 is SEHNR and CDR2 is FQNEAQ in the germline V gene (reference sequence). CDR3 length: 14 amino acids. The CDR3 DNA reads TGTGCCAGCAGCCAGGGACAGGGTAACTACGAGCAGTACTTC. It is translated as CASSQGQGNYEQYF.

The gene calls are TRBV27 and TRBJ2-2; D is possibly TRBD1 (6 bases). The CDR3 sequence is 15 residues long. CDR1 MNHEY and CDR2 SMNVEV come from the germline V gene (reference sequence). Trimming pared 1 base from V and 6 bases from J, leaving 12 bases between. The CDR3: CASSLYTGYPGELFF. Written as DNA, the CDR3 is TGTGCCAGCAGTTTATATACAGGGTACCCCGGGGAGCTGTTTTTT.

The V and J genes are TRBV19 and TRBJ1-2; weak D call: TRBD1 (5 bases). Germline CDR1 reads LNHDA; CDR2 reads SQIVND (reference sequence). V was shortened by 4 bases and J by 0 bases, with 15 bases between the two germline ends. This CDR3 has 16 amino acids. The CDR3 nucleotides are TGTGCCAGTAGTACCCGGGGGACGGATACTAACTATGGCTACACCTTC. It encodes CASSTRGTDTNYGYTF.

V is TRBV15 and J is TRBJ1-2, with a tentative D call TRBD1 (5 bases). Looked up from germline, CDR1 is LNHNV and CDR2 is YYDKDF (reference sequence). Deletions cut 0 bases from V and 9 bases from J, with 14 bases between. The length of the CDR3 is 14 residues. The CDR3 region is CATSRDLQAERYTF. The CDR3 nucleotides read TGTGCCACCAGCAGAGATTTACAGGCAGAACGCTACACCTTC.

The rearrangement uses TRBV27 and TRBJ2-7, with a weak D call TRBD1 (6 bases). V was shortened by 5 bases and J by 4 bases, with 15 bases between the two germline ends. CDR3 size: 14 residues. The V gene's germline CDR1 is MNHEY and CDR2 SMNVEV (reference sequence). The CDR3 coding sequence is TGTGCCAGCAGTGTAACAGGGTCTTGGTACGAGCAGTACTTC. Translation: CASSVTGSWYEQYF.

The V call is TRBV7-9, the J call TRBJ1-2; D might be TRBD1 (6 bases). Looked up from germline, CDR1 is SEHNR and CDR2 is FQNEAQ (reference sequence). The CDR3 spans 16 residues. V shed 2 bases and J shed 4 bases, with 17 bases lying between them. The CDR3 region is CASSLTHREDTYGYTF. CDR3 DNA: TGTGCCAGCAGCTTAACCCACAGGGAGGATACCTATGGCTACACCTTC.

This clone was picked up a small number of times. The chain is built from TRBV19 and TRBJ1-1; no clear D gene. Trimming shortened V by 3 bases and J by 0 bases, and 5 bases separated the two germline ends. The CDR3 consists of 13 residues. Germline lookup yields CDR1 LNHDA and CDR2 SQIVND (reference sequence). In nucleotides, the CDR3 is TGTGCCAGTAGTATTAGGGTGAACACTGAAGCTTTCTTT. Protein: CASSIRVNTEAFF.

The chain combines TRBV10-3 with TRBJ2-2; a weak D match, TRBD1 (5 bases). Germline V gene lookup returns CDR1 ENHRY and CDR2 SYGVKD. The V end lost 6 bases, the J end lost 5 bases, and 10 bases lay between the germline ends. The CDR3 spans 13 residues. DNA of the CDR3: TGTGCCATCAGCCTCAGGGATACCGGGGAGCTGTTTTTT. Protein sequence: CAISLRDTGELFF.

V usage is TRBV6-1 and J usage is TRBJ1-3, with no clear D. The V gene lost 0 bases and the J gene lost 0 bases, with 6 bases spanning the gap. This CDR3 is built from 15 residues. CDR1 MNHNS and CDR2 SASEGT come from the germline V gene. CDR3 region: CASSEAWSSGNTIYF. CDR3 in DNA: TGTGCCAGCAGTGAAGCGTGGAGCTCTGGAAACACCATATATTTT.

This sequence joins TRBV2 and TRBJ2-1; 7 nucleotides line up with TRBD1. This CDR3 is 12 amino acids long. V dropped 5 bases and J dropped 6; count of bases not matched to a gene: 1. Germline loops: CDR1 SNHLY, CDR2 FYNNEI. For the CDR3, the DNA is TGTGCCAGCAGTTCAGGGGGCAATGAGCAGTTCTTC. This translates into CASSSGGNEQFF.

The chain joins TRBV2 to TRBJ1-5; TRBD1 might be the D (5 bases). The CDR3 sequence is 13 residues long. V shed 7 bases and J shed 5 bases, with 12 bases lying between them. The germline CDR1 and CDR2 sequences are SNHLY and FYNNEI. The CDR3 is CASTRDQYQPQHF. As DNA, the CDR3 is TGTGCCAGCACAAGGGACCAGTATCAGCCCCAGCATTTT.

The CDR3 here is CASSVGTGRSSGNTIYF. The CDR3 bases are TGTGCCAGCAGCGTAGGCACAGGCCGAAGCTCTGGAAACACCATATATTTT. The rearrangement links TRBV7-2 to TRBJ1-3, with TRBD1 as a possible D gene (5 bases). The CDR3 totals 17 residues. V was clipped by 5 bases and J by 0 bases, with 17 bases between them. The germline CDR1 and CDR2 sequences are SGHTA and FQGNSA.

The V and J genes are TRBV7-3 and TRBJ2-2; the D is unclear. The V and J ends lost 2 bases and 3 bases respectively, with 10 bases between them. CDR1 is SGHTA, CDR2 FQGTGA, per germline. CDR3 length: 15 residues. DNA of the CDR3: TGTGCCAGCAGCTTAGCTCCCACGTACACCGGGGAGCTGTTTTTT. This gives the protein CASSLAPTYTGELFF.